This T cell receptor beta chain emerged from a study of molecular identifiers for immune sequencing clone quantification. TCRdb redid the calling of the PCR reads with MiXCR, one entry per CDR3 protein. The table includes approximately 630,000 distinct CDR3 sequences, about 25% detected once. The table lists this clonotype with many counts. Germline V CDR1 and CDR2: MNHEY, SMNVEV (reference sequence). The CDR3 totals 13 residues. V was trimmed by 3 bases and J by 5 bases, leaving 8 bases between them. This TCR came from a human donor in good health. Some libraries in this study had Jurkat cell RNA spiked in. The chain links TRBV27 to TRBJ2-1, with D perhaps matching TRBD1 (5 bases). The sample was naive CD8+ T cells from blood, with Jurkat cell RNA spiked in. The subset denotes: FACS-sorted CD8+CD4-CCR7+CD45RA+ naive T cells. The CDR3 region is CASSFFRDNEQFF. The CDR3 bases are TGTGCCAGCAGTTTTTTCAGGGACAATGAGCAGTTCTTC.